This T cell receptor (beta chain) was found in a study of CD8 T cells in Susac syndrome. Random-hexamer reverse transcription was applied to roughly 0.5 to 1 ug RNA. TCR beta CDR3 was amplified by immunoSEQ covering 54 Vbeta and 13 Jbeta. TCRdb re-analysed the immunoSEQ multiplex PCR reads in MiXCR, keeping a single row per CDR3 protein. The table shows some 180,000 distinct CDR3 sequences, with about 94% occurring only once. V dropped 2 bases and J dropped 1; count of bases not matched to a gene: 4. This CDR3 spans 15 amino acids. Looked up from germline, CDR1 is MNHEY and CDR2 is SVGAGI. The authors sequenced TCR beta from blood CD8+ and CD4+ T cells. Negative isolation yielded the CD8+ and CD4+ T cells, while FACS enriched the TEMRA cells.

J is TRBJ2-7 and V is TRBV6-5; TRBD2 agrees at 8 bases. The receptor comes from a human donor in good health. Sequenced material: CD4+ T cells from PBMCs. The CDR3 nucleotides read TGTGCCAGCAGTTACACGGGGGGGACATCCTACGAGCAGTACTTC. This translates into CASSYTGGTSYEQYF.